The present T cell receptor (beta chain) was sequenced within a study of T cell responses to AZD1222 COVID-19 vaccine. The CDR3 length is 16 residues. CDR1 and CDR2 from the germline V gene are KGHSH and LQKENI. J lost 2 bases, V lost 1 base, and 4 bases had no gene match. Many counts were recorded for this clone. Its target is not known. Findings and caveats of the study: It should be noted that donors were predominantly white British and more often female, and clonal diversity was possibly underestimated.

Repertoires were generated with immunoSEQ multiplex PCR, while TCRdb's copy carries only in-frame clones and drops some. The table shows approximately 150,000 clones, with roughly 86% occurring only once. Sequencing was performed on peripheral blood, taken 28 days after the second dose of the MenACWY control vaccine. The rearrangement uses TRBV18 and TRBJ1-3; TRBD1 agrees at 8 bases. The sequence derives from an adult who received the MenACWY meningococcal vaccine as a control. The DNA for the CDR3 is TGTGCCAGCTCACCACGACAGGGGTTGGCTGGAAACACCATATATTTT. It translates to CASSPRQGLAGNTIYF. Drawing the rest from reference TRBV18 and TRBJ1-3, the complete variable domain is NAGVMQNPRHLVRRRGQEARLRCSPMKGHSHVYWYRQLPEEGLKFMVYLQKENIIDESGMPKERFSAEFPKEGPSILRIQQVVRGDSAAYFCASSPRQGLAGNTIYFGEGSWLTVV.